Presented here are 9 T cell receptor beta chains from one specimen sequenced in a study of beta chain features in type 1 diabetes. TCRB transcripts that were expressed got sequenced, as all of the isolated RNA had been reverse transcribed. TCRdb keeps only in-frame clones here, not all; method: immunoSEQ multiplex PCR. The sample carries fewer than 150,000 clones, 6.9% recorded once. Sequenced: central memory CD4+ T cells from blood. The receptors derive from a woman aged 30 to 39 in good health.

This clone was counted a few times. This chain links TRBV18 with TRBJ2-3; TRBD2 matches 9 bases. Germline V gives CDR1 KGHSH, CDR2 LQKENI. The trim removed 1 base at V and 4 bases at J, leaving 6 bases unmatched. The CDR3 sequence is 16 residues long. The CDR3 nucleotides read TGTGCCAGCTCACCACGAGGTAGCGGGAGCCCAGATACGCAGTATTTT. Translation: CASSPRGSGSPDTQYF.

This clone was seen repeatedly, ten times or more. The rearrangement uses TRBV5-4 and TRBJ2-5; no reliable D call. The CDR3 covers 14 residues. V gave up 4 bases and J gave up 1 base, with 11 bases separating them. Germline V gene lookup returns CDR1 SGHNT and CDR2 YYREEE (reference sequence). The CDR3 DNA reads as TGTGCCAGCAGCGCCGCACAGCTCCAAGAGACCCAGTACTTC. Translated: CASSAAQLQETQYF.

At least ten counts were recorded for this clone. CDR3 in DNA: TGTGCCAGTAGTACCCGAGGAGCGGGAGGGCGGAATGAGCAGTTCTTC. Its protein is CASSTRGAGGRNEQFF. This chain connects TRBV19 to TRBJ2-1, with 10 nucleotides matching TRBD2. With 4 bases clipped from V and 7 bases from J, the junction kept 10 bases outside the gene matches. CDR3 length: 16 residues. Germline values: CDR1 LNHDA, CDR2 SQIVND (reference sequence).

This clone has ten or more counts. V is TRBV9 and J is TRBJ1-5; D possibly corresponds to TRBD1 (5 bases). There are 14 residues in the CDR3. Germline V CDR1 and CDR2: SGDLS, YYNGEE. V was shortened by 4 bases and J by 2 bases, with 10 bases between the two germline ends. For the CDR3, the DNA is TGTGCCAGCAGCAAAGGGGCAGGCAATCAGCCCCAGCATTTT. Protein: CASSKGAGNQPQHF.

This clone came up a few times. The rearrangement joins TRBV6-6 to TRBJ1-4; 9 nucleotides align to TRBD1. The CDR3 runs 14 residues. J gave up 8 bases and V 6 bases, and 7 bases lay outside the gene matches. Per germline, CDR1 MNHNY and CDR2 SVGAGI (reference sequence). CDR3 coding DNA: TGTGCCAGCAGATCCGGGACAGGGCTGGAAAAACTGTTTTTT. Residues: CASRSGTGLEKLFF.

The chain couples TRBV19 to TRBJ2-6, with D unresolved. Per the germline V gene, CDR1 is LNHDA and CDR2 is SQIVND (reference sequence). Trimming stripped 4 bases from V and 2 bases from J, with 9 bases between. The CDR3 covers 15 residues. The CDR3 DNA reads TGTGCCAGTAGTACTTCAGGTACTGGGGCCAACGTCCTGACTTTC. Protein product: CASSTSGTGANVLTF.

This chain joins TRBV30 and TRBJ1-5, with a possible D match to TRBD1 (5 bases). The length of the CDR3 is 13 residues. Germline CDR1 and CDR2: GTSNPN and SVGIG (reference sequence). Trimming stripped 5 bases from V and 9 bases from J, with 17 bases between. CDR3 coding DNA: TGTGCCTGGGCCGGGGGGGTTGGTCGGCCCCAGCATTTT. The encoded protein is CAWAGGVGRPQHF.

This clone was seen only a few times. The chain carries TRBV20-1 and TRBJ2-7; D remains unclear. The germline V gene encodes CDR1 DFQATT and CDR2 SNEGSKA (reference sequence). The CDR3 consists of 11 residues. V was trimmed by 7 bases and J by 2 bases, leaving 9 bases between them. The CDR3 DNA is TGCAGTGGGCAGGAAACCTACGAGCAGTACTTC. Encoded protein: CSGQETYEQYF.

This sequence joins TRBV5-6 and TRBJ2-3; TRBD1 is a possible D gene (7 bases). The CDR3 consists of 17 residues. V lost 4 bases and J lost 0, with 18 bases in between. Looked up from germline, CDR1 is SGHDT and CDR2 is YYEEEE. The CDR3 DNA is TGTGCCAGCAGCCAGGGGGGACCGGGACTTAGCACAGATACGCAGTATTTT. It specifies CASSQGGPGLSTDTQYF.